A selection of T cell receptor beta chains follows, all from one sample in a study of CD4 T cells in relation to SARS-CoV-2 and coronaviruses. The method was immunoSEQ multiplex PCR; TCRdb's version includes in-frame clones alone and lacks a portion of them. This sample has 37,000 or so clones, with 80% to 90% found just once. Sequencing was performed on memory CD4+ T cells from PBMCs. Receptors were obtained from an adult with COVID-19. Each CDR3 is given with its conserved first and last residue. The size of a clone is reported for some rows only, either as once, few or many, or as a class for expanded clones.

V	size	J	CDR3
TRBV4-3	.	TRBJ2-4	CASSRQGQGAQNIQYF
TRBV5-1	.	TRBJ1-3	CASSWDIRSGNTIYF
TRBV15	.	TRBJ1-5	CATSRGADQPQHF
TRBV24-1	.	TRBJ2-7	CATIASTGTVSYEQYF
TRBV28	.	TRBJ1-1	CATYRGDTAEAFF
TRBV20-1	.	TRBJ1-1	CSANGGTEAFF
TRBV5-1	.	TRBJ2-7	CASSLAGEMGLEQYF
TRBV27	.	TRBJ1-6	CASTQPGSYNSPLHF
TRBV12-3/TRBV12-4	once	TRBJ2-7	CASSKHPPGEQYF
TRBV7-8	.	TRBJ1-4	CASSLRMTGTNEKLFF
TRBV2	.	TRBJ1-1	CASSEISGGTEAFF
TRBV20-1	.	TRBJ2-1	CSASSQYNEQFF
TRBV5-4	.	TRBJ2-3	CASSKGTSGNTQYF
TRBV3-1/TRBV3-2	.	TRBJ1-1	CASTPRDRTSNTEAFF
TRBV6-5	.	TRBJ1-5	CASSYGGSQPQHF
TRBV28	.	TRBJ1-2	CASNDQGAQSYGYTF
TRBV2	.	TRBJ1-4	CASRGGGTAFEKLFF
TRBV6-1	few	TRBJ1-3	CASSEDGRLSGNTIYF
TRBV4-1	once	TRBJ2-7	CASSQVGALYEQYF
TRBV28	.	TRBJ2-3	CASSLFAGGRGTSTDTQYF
TRBV2	few	TRBJ2-2	CASRGRVFTGELFF
TRBV5-4	.	TRBJ2-1	CASSPTGKNEQFF
TRBV7-2	.	TRBJ2-3	CASSSLGSAGDTQYF
TRBV6-1	.	TRBJ1-4	CASSDWTSEKLFF
TRBV6-5	.	TRBJ1-5	CASTSSGNNQPQHF
TRBV18	few	TRBJ2-7	CASSPYTTTGNYEQYF
TRBV5-1	few	TRBJ1-1	CASSLRTPTEAFF
TRBV28	once	TRBJ2-7	CASSFWLRGRRKNAAVYEQYF
TRBV7-9	.	TRBJ2-5	CASSLGWWGQGGSSETQYF
TRBV10-2	.	TRBJ2-2	CASSVGQGVGGELFF
TRBV2	.	TRBJ2-1	CATLLARITSSYNEQFF
TRBV7-9	.	TRBJ2-5	CASSLRDISETQYF
TRBV4-1	.	TRBJ2-2	CASSQEGLRAGELFF
TRBV6-1	once	TRBJ2-3	CASSEKRNIPTDTQYF
TRBV7-9	.	TRBJ2-3	CASSLGRTGNPSSTDTQYF
TRBV4-1	.	TRBJ1-2	CASSQVRVDGGNDGYTF
TRBV12-3/TRBV12-4	.	TRBJ2-5	CASSSLEETQYF
TRBV27	once	TRBJ2-7	CASRGYFSYEQYF